This T cell receptor beta chain was sequenced for a study of T cells in localized non-small cell lung cancer. V was clipped by 4 bases and J by 4 bases; unmatched bases: 7. The CDR3 loop spans 15 amino acids. CDR1 SGHNT and CDR2 YYREEE come from the germline V gene (reference sequence). Generated by immunoSEQ multiplex PCR, the TCRdb table keeps only in-frame clones and is missing some. The sample comprises approximately 67,000 clones, approximately 84% of which are singletons, and approximately 12% rests with the top ten. Study results and limitations: Median detection of top 100 tumor clones in adjacent lung was approximately 50 clones. Measurement of T cell clonality placed uninvolved adjacent lung highest, above the level in tumor. Analysis by sequencing included only one tumor region, so heterogeneity remains possible.

Comments on this clone: Its antigen is still unknown.

This receptor was taken from a female donor of 60 years or more with stage I lung adenocarcinoma. The material was peripheral blood, obtained before any cancer treatment. J is TRBJ2-3 and V is TRBV5-4, with 9 bases identical to TRBD2. The CDR3 sequence is CASSTSSGTADTQYF. Here the CDR3 DNA reads TGTGCCAGCAGCACTTCTAGCGGGACGGCAGATACGCAGTATTTT.